This TCR beta chain derives from a study of shared clonotypes between healthy human individuals. The length of the CDR3 is 15 residues. Germline loops: CDR1 LNHDA, CDR2 SQIVND (reference sequence). J was trimmed by 12 bases and V by 5 bases; bases with no gene match: 8. The protocol was immunoSEQ multiplex PCR, while the TCRdb copy is restricted to in-frame clones and leaves out a portion. The sample contains fewer than 600,000 clones, roughly three quarters of which appear only once. The clonotype was recovered from a woman aged 35 to 49 in good health. Some clones in this sample may be carry-over from other donors' samples. The V call is TRBV19, the J call TRBJ2-1; TRBD2 matches 15 bases. Sequencing was done on a sample of PBMCs. DNA of the CDR3: TGTGCCAGTAGTCCCTGGACTAGCGGGAGGGCCACGCAGTTCTTC. As protein: CASSPWTSGRATQFF.